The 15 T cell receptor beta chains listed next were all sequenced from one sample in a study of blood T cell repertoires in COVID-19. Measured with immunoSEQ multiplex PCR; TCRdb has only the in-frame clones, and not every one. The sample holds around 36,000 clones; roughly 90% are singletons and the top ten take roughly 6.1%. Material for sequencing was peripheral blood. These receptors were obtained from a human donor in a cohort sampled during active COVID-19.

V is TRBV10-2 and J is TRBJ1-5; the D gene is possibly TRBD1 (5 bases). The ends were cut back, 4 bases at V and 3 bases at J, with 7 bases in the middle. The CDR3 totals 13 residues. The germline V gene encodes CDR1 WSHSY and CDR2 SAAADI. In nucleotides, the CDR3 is TGCGCCAGCAGTGGGGGGGACAATCAGCCCCAGCATTTT. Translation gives CASSGGDNQPQHF.

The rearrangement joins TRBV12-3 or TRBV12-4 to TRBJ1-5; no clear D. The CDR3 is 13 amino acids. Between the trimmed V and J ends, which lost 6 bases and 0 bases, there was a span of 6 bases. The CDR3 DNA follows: TGTGCCAGCAGGGCCAATAGCAATCAGCCCCAGCATTTT. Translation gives CASRANSNQPQHF.

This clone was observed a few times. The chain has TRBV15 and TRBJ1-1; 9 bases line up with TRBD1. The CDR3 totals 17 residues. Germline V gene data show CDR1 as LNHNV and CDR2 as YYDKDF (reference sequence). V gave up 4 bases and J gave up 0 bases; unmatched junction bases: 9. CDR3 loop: CATSTDWTGDMNTEAFF. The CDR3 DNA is TGTGCCACCAGCACGGACTGGACAGGGGATATGAACACTGAAGCTTTCTTT.

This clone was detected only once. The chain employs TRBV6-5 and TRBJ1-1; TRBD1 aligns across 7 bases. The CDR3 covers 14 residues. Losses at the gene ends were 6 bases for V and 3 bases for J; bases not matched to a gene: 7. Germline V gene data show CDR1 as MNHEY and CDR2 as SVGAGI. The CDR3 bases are TGTGCCAGCAGCCGACAGGGCATAGACACTGAAGCTTTCTTT. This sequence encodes CASSRQGIDTEAFF.

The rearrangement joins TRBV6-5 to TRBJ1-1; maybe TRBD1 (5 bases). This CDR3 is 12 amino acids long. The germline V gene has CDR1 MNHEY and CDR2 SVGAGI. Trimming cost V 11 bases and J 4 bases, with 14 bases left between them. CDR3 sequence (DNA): TGTGCCGGGGTGGGGGGGAGCACTGAAGCTTTCTTT. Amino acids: CAGVGGSTEAFF.

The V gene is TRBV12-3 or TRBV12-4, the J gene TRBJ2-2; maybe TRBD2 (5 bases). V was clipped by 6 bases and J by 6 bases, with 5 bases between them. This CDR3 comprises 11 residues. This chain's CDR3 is CASRRAGELFF. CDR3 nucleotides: TGTGCCAGCAGGAGGGCCGGGGAGCTGTTTTTT.

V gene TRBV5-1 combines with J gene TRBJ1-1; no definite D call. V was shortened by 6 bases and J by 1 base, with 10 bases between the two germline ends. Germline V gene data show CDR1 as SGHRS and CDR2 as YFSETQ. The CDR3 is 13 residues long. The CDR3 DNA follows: TGCGCCAGCACCTTCAACGGGAACACTGAAGCTTTCTTT. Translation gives CASTFNGNTEAFF.

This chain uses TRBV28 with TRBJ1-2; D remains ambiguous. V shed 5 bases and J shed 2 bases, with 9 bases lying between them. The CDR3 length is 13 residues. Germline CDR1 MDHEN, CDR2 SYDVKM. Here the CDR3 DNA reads TGTGCCAGCAGTGTAACAACGAACTATGGCTACACCTTC. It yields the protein CASSVTTNYGYTF.

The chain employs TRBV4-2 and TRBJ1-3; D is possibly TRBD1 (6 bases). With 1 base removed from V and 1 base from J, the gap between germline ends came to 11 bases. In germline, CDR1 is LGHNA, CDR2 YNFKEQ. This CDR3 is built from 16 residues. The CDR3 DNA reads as TGTGCCAGCAGCCAAGCAGGGGCATGGTCTGGAAACACCATATATTTT. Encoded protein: CASSQAGAWSGNTIYF.

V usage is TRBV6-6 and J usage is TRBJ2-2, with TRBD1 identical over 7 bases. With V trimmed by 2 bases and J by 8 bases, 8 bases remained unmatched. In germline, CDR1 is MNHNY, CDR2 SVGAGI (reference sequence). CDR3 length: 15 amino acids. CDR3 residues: CASSYPAGGQGELFF. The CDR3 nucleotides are TGTGCCAGCAGTTACCCAGCAGGGGGTCAGGGGGAGCTGTTTTTT.

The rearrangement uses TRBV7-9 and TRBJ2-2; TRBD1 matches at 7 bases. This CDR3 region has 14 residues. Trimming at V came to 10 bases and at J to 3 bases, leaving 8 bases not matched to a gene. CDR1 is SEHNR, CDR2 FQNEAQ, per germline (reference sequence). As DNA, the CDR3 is TGTGCCACCTTAAGGACAGGCGACACCGGGGAGCTGTTTTTT. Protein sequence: CATLRTGDTGELFF.

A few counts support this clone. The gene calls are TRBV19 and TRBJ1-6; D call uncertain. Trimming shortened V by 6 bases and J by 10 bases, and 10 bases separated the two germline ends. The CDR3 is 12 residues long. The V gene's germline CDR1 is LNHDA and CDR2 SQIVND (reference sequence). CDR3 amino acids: CASSAGPSPLHF. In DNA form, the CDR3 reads TGTGCCAGTAGCGCTGGGCCATCACCCCTCCACTTT. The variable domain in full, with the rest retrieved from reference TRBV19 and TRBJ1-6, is DGGITQSPKYLFRKEGQNVTLSCEQNLNHDAMYWYRQDPGQGLRLIYYSQIVNDFQKGDIAEGYSVSREKKESFPLTVTSAQKNPTAFYLCASSAGPSPLHFGNGTRLTVT.

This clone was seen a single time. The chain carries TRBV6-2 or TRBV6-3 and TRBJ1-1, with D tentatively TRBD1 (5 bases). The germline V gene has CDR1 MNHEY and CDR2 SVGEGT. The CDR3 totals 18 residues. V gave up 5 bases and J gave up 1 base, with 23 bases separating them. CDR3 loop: CASSPVRSGGVGNTEAFF. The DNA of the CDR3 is TGTGCCAGCAGTCCCGTAAGATCCGGGGGAGTGGGGAACACTGAAGCTTTCTTT.

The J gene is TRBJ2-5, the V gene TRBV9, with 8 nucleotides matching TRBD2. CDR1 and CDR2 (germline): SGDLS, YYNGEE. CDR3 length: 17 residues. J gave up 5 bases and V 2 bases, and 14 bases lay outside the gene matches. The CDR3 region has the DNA TGTGCCAGCAGCGTTACAGCGGGAGCGGGAGCCGGGGAGACCCAGTACTTC. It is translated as CASSVTAGAGAGETQYF.

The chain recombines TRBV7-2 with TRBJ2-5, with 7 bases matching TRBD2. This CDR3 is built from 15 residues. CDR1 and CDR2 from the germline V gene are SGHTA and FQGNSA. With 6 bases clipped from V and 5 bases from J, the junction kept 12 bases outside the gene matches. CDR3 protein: CASSPSGLVRETQYF. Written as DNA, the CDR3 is TGTGCCAGCAGTCCAAGTGGACTAGTGAGGGAGACCCAGTACTTC.